Shown below are 26 T cell receptor beta chains from a single sample sequenced in a study of blood T cell repertoires in COVID-19. Generated by immunoSEQ multiplex PCR, the TCRdb table keeps only in-frame clones and is missing some. The table lists fewer than 200,000 clones, about 74% of them singletons, with 3% in the top ten. The sequencing sample was made of peripheral blood. The source is a woman of 80 years or more with acute or convalescent COVID-19.

V usage is TRBV24-1 and J usage is TRBJ2-5, with 9 positions matching TRBD2. Germline V lookup: CDR1 KGHDR, CDR2 SFDVKD. J lost 2 bases, V lost 4 bases, and 7 bases had no gene match. CDR3 length: 16 residues. The CDR3 bases are TGTGCCACCAGTGAGGCGAGCGGGAGGCGGCAAGAGACCCAGTACTTC. Amino acids: CATSEASGRRQETQYF.

J is TRBJ2-1 and V is TRBV27, with D possibly being TRBD2 (5 bases). V was shortened by 0 bases and J by 5 bases, with 23 bases between the two germline ends. This CDR3 is built from 19 residues. CDR1 is MNHEY and CDR2 is SMNVEV in the germline V gene (reference sequence). The CDR3 reads CASSLSPPLLVYVHNEQFF. The DNA of the CDR3 is TGTGCCAGCAGTTTATCCCCCCCCCTACTAGTCTACGTCCACAATGAGCAGTTCTTC.

The chain carries TRBV3-1 (or the pseudogene TRBV3-2) and TRBJ1-5, with 9 nucleotides matching TRBD1. Germline-derived CDR1 and CDR2 are LGHDT and YNNKEL (reference sequence). The ends lost 3 bases at V and 2 bases at J; junction bases unmatched: 5. This CDR3 is built from 16 residues. The CDR3 DNA reads TGTGCCAGCAGCCAGGAGGGACAGGGAGGCAATCAGCCCCAGCATTTT. Its protein product is CASSQEGQGGNQPQHF.

V and J are TRBV7-2 and TRBJ2-5; D is uncertain. CDR1 and CDR2 from the germline V gene are SGHTA and FQGNSA. The CDR3 runs 13 residues. V lost 5 bases to trimming and J lost 5 bases, with 12 bases between them. The CDR3 sequence: CASSQHNGETQYF. The DNA for the CDR3 is TGTGCCAGCAGCCAACACAACGGGGAGACCCAGTACTTC. The variable domain in full, with the rest retrieved from reference TRBV7-2 and TRBJ2-5, is GAGVSQSPSNKVTEKGKDVELRCDPISGHTALYWYRQSLGQGLEFLIYFQGNSAPDKSGLPSDRFSAERTGGSVSTLTIQRTQQEDSAVYLCASSQHNGETQYFGPGTRLLVL.

This clone appeared a few times. The V gene is TRBV19, the J gene TRBJ2-1; 7 bases are a match to TRBD1. Germline values: CDR1 LNHDA, CDR2 SQIVND (reference sequence). Trimming cost V 5 bases and J 5 bases; bases outside gene matches: 15. The CDR3 runs to 17 residues. CDR3 residues: CASSAFFGRGSNNEQFF. The CDR3 DNA follows: TGTGCCAGTAGTGCTTTTTTTGGCAGGGGGAGCAACAATGAGCAGTTCTTC.

The chain is built from TRBV3-1 (or the pseudogene TRBV3-2) and TRBJ2-5, with D uncertain. The CDR3 contains 15 residues. V lost 1 base, J lost 0 bases, and 9 bases lay in between. Germline V gene data show CDR1 as LGHDT and CDR2 as YNNKEL (reference sequence). The CDR3 loop reads CASSQGGRYQETQYF. CDR3 nucleotide sequence: TGTGCCAGCAGCCAAGGTGGTCGGTACCAAGAGACCCAGTACTTC.

The rearrangement joins TRBV11-3 to TRBJ2-3; 13 nucleotides match TRBD2. The V and J ends lost 5 bases and 0 bases, in that order; junction bases with no gene match: 8. Germline values: CDR1 SGHNT, CDR2 YENEEA. The CDR3 covers 18 residues. CDR3 residues: CASSLGLAGAASTDTQYF. The DNA of the CDR3 is TGTGCCAGCAGCCTCGGACTAGCGGGAGCGGCGAGCACAGATACGCAGTATTTT.

The chain is built from TRBV10-1 and TRBJ2-1; the D is unclear. Trimming shortened V by 5 bases and J by 9 bases, and 11 bases separated the two germline ends. The CDR3 has 12 residues. Germline CDR1 WNHNN, CDR2 SYGVQD (reference sequence). CDR3 protein: CASSNVLGEQFF. The CDR3 DNA sequence: TGCGCCAGCAGTAATGTACTCGGTGAGCAGTTCTTC.

The rearrangement uses TRBV3-1 (or the pseudogene TRBV3-2) and TRBJ2-7; 15 bases match TRBD2. CDR1 LGHDT and CDR2 YNNKEL come from the germline V gene (reference sequence). Losses at the gene ends were 0 bases for V and 2 bases for J; bases not matched to a gene: 2. The length of the CDR3 is 17 residues. CDR3 sequence (DNA): TGTGCCAGCAGCCAAGAGGGACTAGCGGGAGGCACCTACGAGCAGTACTTC. Translated, it gives CASSQEGLAGGTYEQYF.

V usage is TRBV18 and J usage is TRBJ1-1, with 9 bases that match TRBD1. Germline values: CDR1 KGHSH, CDR2 LQKENI. Trimming took 6 bases from V and 2 from J; bases not matched to a gene: 4. This CDR3 has 14 residues. The CDR3 sequence: CASSSQGANTEAFF. CDR3 DNA: TGTGCCAGCTCGTCACAGGGGGCAAACACTGAAGCTTTCTTT.

V usage is TRBV21-1 and J usage is TRBJ2-7; the table's D call, TRBD1, has no DNA check behind it. TRBV21-1 constitutes a pseudogene. The CDR3 has 15 residues. The CDR3 nucleotides are TGTGCCAGCAGCAAACGACCGGACAGTTTTGGCGAGCAGTACTTC. Its translation is CASSKRPDSFGEQYF.

This clone has a handful of counts. J is TRBJ1-5 and V is TRBV19; a weak D match, TRBD1 (5 bases). V lost 3 bases to trimming and J lost 7 bases, with 10 bases between them. The CDR3 totals 13 residues. The germline gives CDR1 LNHDA, CDR2 SQIVND (reference sequence). The CDR3 DNA reads TGTGCCAGTAGTATTTTATGGGGCCAGCCCCAGCATTTT. Its protein product is CASSILWGQPQHF.

This chain joins TRBV10-1 and TRBJ2-3, with D possibly being TRBD1 (6 bases). The CDR3 consists of 14 residues. Germline CDR1 and CDR2: WNHNN and SYGVQD (reference sequence). Trimming took 3 bases from V and 7 from J, leaving 14 bases between them. Written as DNA, the CDR3 is TGCGCCAGCAGTGACCAGAGGGACACCAATACGCAGTATTTT. Its protein product is CASSDQRDTNTQYF.

The chain has TRBV6-4 and TRBJ2-2; D is uncertain. Germline CDR1 reads MRHNA; CDR2 reads SNTAGT. The CDR3 sequence is 13 residues long. With 3 bases removed from V and 5 bases from J, the gap between germline ends came to 7 bases. The CDR3 DNA is TGTGCCAGCAGTGAAACTACGACCGGGGAGCTGTTTTTT. Translation: CASSETTTGELFF.

CDR3 DNA sequence: TGTGCCAGCACTGGGATAGGGGCGTTACTCATGAACACTGAAGCTTTCTTT. Protein product: CASTGIGALLMNTEAFF. The V gene is TRBV28, the J gene TRBJ1-1; TRBD1 is a possible D gene (5 bases). In germline, CDR1 is MDHEN, CDR2 SYDVKM. The V and J ends lost 7 bases and 0 bases respectively, with 21 bases between them. CDR3 length: 17 amino acids.

The chain links TRBV7-6 to TRBJ2-2; 9 bases agree with TRBD1. CDR3 length: 17 residues. Germline-derived CDR1 and CDR2 are SGHVS and FNYEAQ. The junction had 7 bases not matched to a gene; V was cut back by 0 bases and J by 5 bases. The CDR3 region has the DNA TGTGCCAGCAGCTTAGCACCGGGACAGGGCGGAACCGGGGAGCTGTTTTTT. Amino acid sequence: CASSLAPGQGGTGELFF.

The rearrangement joins TRBV19 to TRBJ1-6; D not resolved. CDR1 and CDR2 (germline): LNHDA, SQIVND (reference sequence). The CDR3 runs to 15 residues. Between the trimmed V and J ends, which lost 4 bases and 9 bases, there was a span of 16 bases. The CDR3 DNA reads as TGTGCCAGTAGTAGTTGGGGAGGGAGTACTTCACCCCTCCACTTT. Encoded protein: CASSSWGGSTSPLHF.

The chain is built from TRBV3-1 (or the pseudogene TRBV3-2) and TRBJ2-7; D remains unclear. This CDR3 comprises 14 residues. CDR1 LGHDT and CDR2 YNNKEL come from the germline V gene (reference sequence). V was cut by 2 bases and J by 3 bases, with 11 bases left in between. This chain's CDR3 is CASSQNREDYEQYF. The CDR3 nucleotides read TGTGCCAGCAGCCAAAACAGAGAAGACTACGAGCAGTACTTC.

This clone was seen a handful of times. The chain recombines TRBV19 with TRBJ2-7; TRBD2 is a possible D gene (6 bases). Trimming removed 3 bases at V and 0 bases at J, with 9 bases between. The CDR3 contains 14 residues. Per the germline V gene, CDR1 is LNHDA and CDR2 is SQIVND (reference sequence). The CDR3 DNA is TGTGCCAGTAGTATTGACGGGAGCTCCTACGAGCAGTACTTC. It encodes CASSIDGSSYEQYF.

The genes are TRBV15 and TRBJ2-1, with 10 positions matching TRBD2. From germline, CDR1 is LNHNV and CDR2 YYDKDF (reference sequence). The CDR3 runs 14 residues. Trimming removed 9 bases from V and 9 bases from J; junction bases left unmatched: 11. CDR3 in DNA: TGTGCCACTTGCCAGAGGACTAGCGGCGGTGAGCAGTTCTTC. It specifies CATCQRTSGGEQFF.

This chain joins TRBV7-3 and TRBJ2-7; 7 bases align to TRBD1. The CDR3 length is 15 residues. The V segment lost 3 bases and the J segment 4 bases; nucleotides outside the gene matches: 9. Germline V CDR1 and CDR2: SGHTA, FQGTGA. The CDR3 spells CASSLGAGGVYEQYF. The CDR3 bases are TGTGCCAGCAGCTTGGGTGCAGGGGGAGTTTACGAGCAGTACTTC.

The chain uses TRBV2 and TRBJ2-7; D gene uncertain. The CDR3 runs 12 residues. Trimming pared 2 bases from V and 3 bases from J, leaving 5 bases between. Germline-derived CDR1 and CDR2 are SNHLY and FYNNEI. For the CDR3, the DNA is TGTGCCAGCAGTGAATTTATCTACGAGCAGTACTTC. It translates to CASSEFIYEQYF.

The table lists this clone with a count of one. V and J are TRBV28 and TRBJ1-1; possibly TRBD1 for D (6 bases). This CDR3 is built from 15 residues. Between the trimmed V and J ends, which lost 7 bases and 1 base, there was a span of 16 bases. Looked up from germline, CDR1 is MDHEN and CDR2 is SYDVKM. The CDR3 DNA is TGTGCCAGCACCCTTGGGGGCCGAGAGAACACTGAAGCTTTCTTT. It is translated as CASTLGGRENTEAFF.

A word on this clone: The same CDR3 is also encoded by other DNA sequences in this sample. V is TRBV11-3 and J is TRBJ2-3; 14 bases fit TRBD2. The V and J ends lost 3 bases and 2 bases, in that order; junction bases with no gene match: 1. The CDR3 has 16 residues. Germline V gene sequence: CDR1 SGHNT, CDR2 YENEEA. This CDR3 is CASSLGLAGDTDTQYF. CDR3 DNA sequence: TGTGCCAGCAGCTTGGGACTAGCGGGGGACACAGATACGCAGTATTTT.

The genes are TRBV7-3 and TRBJ2-1, with 10 positions matching TRBD2. The CDR3 spans 17 residues. Per the germline V gene, CDR1 is SGHTA and CDR2 is FQGTGA. V lost 4 bases and J lost 1; bases outside the gene matches: 7. CDR3 in amino acids: CASSSSQLAGSYNEQFF. CDR3 DNA sequence: TGTGCCAGCAGCTCGTCACAACTAGCGGGGTCCTACAATGAGCAGTTCTTC.

The chain has TRBV9 and TRBJ2-5; TRBD1 is a possible D gene (6 bases). Germline V lookup: CDR1 SGDLS, CDR2 YYNGEE. The CDR3 consists of 16 residues. Between the trimmed V and J ends, which lost 3 bases and 5 bases, there was a span of 20 bases. The CDR3 nucleotides read TGTGCCAGCAGCGCCCGCCCTTGGGGGCCGGGGGAGACCCAGTACTTC. Translating gives CASSARPWGPGETQYF.